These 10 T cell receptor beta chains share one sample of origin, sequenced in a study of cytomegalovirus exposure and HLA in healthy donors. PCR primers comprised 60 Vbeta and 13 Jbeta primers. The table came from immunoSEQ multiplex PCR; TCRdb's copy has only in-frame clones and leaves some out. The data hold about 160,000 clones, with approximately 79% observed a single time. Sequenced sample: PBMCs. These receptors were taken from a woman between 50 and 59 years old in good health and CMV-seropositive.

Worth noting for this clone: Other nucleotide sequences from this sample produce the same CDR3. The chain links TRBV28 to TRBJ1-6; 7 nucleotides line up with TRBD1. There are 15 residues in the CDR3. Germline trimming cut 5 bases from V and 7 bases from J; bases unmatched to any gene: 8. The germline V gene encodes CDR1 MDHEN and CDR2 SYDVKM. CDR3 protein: CASSPIRRGNSPLHF. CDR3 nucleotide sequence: TGTGCCAGCAGTCCCATTCGCAGGGGGAATTCACCCCTCCACTTT.

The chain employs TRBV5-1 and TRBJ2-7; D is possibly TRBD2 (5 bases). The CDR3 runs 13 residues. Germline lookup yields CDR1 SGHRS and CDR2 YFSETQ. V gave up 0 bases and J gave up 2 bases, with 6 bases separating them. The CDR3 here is CASSLAGTYEQYF. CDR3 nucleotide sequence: TGCGCCAGCAGCTTGGCGGGGACCTACGAGCAGTACTTC.

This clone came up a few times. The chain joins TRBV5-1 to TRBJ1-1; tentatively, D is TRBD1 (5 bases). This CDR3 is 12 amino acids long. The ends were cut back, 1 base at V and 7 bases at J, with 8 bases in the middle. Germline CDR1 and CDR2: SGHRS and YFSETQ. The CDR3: CASSLRGNEAFF. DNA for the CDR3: TGCGCCAGCAGCTTGAGGGGTAATGAAGCTTTCTTT.

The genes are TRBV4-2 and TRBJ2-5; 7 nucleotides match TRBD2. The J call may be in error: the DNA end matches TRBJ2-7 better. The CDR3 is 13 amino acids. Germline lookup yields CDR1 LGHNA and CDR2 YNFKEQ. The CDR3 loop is CASSRAGSYEQYF. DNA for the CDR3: TGTGCCAGCAGCCGAGCGGGATCTTACGAGCAGTACTTC.

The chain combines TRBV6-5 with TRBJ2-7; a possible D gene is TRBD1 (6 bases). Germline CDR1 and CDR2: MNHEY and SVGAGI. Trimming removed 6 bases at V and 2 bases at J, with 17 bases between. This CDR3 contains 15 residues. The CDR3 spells CASSSISSGAYEQYF. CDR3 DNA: TGTGCCAGCAGCTCCATATCTTCAGGGGCCTACGAGCAGTACTTC.

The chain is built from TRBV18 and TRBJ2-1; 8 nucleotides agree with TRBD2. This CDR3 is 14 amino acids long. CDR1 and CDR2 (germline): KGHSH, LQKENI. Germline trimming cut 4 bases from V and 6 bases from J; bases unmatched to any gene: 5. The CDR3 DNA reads TGTGCCAGCTCACTAAGCGGGAGAATCAATGAGCAGTTCTTC. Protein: CASSLSGRINEQFF.

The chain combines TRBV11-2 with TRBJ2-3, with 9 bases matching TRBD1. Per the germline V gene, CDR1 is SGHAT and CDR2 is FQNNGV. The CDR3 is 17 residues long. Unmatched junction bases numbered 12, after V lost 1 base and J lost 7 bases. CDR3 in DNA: TGTGCCAGCAGCTTAGGGCGGGGACAGGGCCGTTCTTATACGCAGTATTTT. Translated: CASSLGRGQGRSYTQYF. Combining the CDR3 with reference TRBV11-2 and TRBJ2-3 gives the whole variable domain EAGVAQSPRYKIIEKRQSVAFWCNPISGHATLYWYQQILGQGPKLLIQFQNNGVVDDSQLPKDRFSAERLKGVDSTLKIQPAKLEDSAVYLCASSLGRGQGRSYTQYFGPGTRLTVL.

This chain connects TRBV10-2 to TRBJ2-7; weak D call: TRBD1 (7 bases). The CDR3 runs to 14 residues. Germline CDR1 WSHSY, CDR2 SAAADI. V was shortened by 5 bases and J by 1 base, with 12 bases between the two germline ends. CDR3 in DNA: TGCGCCAGCAGTTCTCAGGGGGGTTCCTACGAGCAGTACTTC. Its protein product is CASSSQGGSYEQYF.

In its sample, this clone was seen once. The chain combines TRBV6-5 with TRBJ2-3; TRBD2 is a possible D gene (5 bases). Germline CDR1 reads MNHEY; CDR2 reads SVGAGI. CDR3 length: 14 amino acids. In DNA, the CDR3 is TGTGCTTCTACGAGGGCTCTGGTCGGAGATACGCAGTATTTT. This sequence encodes CASTRALVGDTQYF.

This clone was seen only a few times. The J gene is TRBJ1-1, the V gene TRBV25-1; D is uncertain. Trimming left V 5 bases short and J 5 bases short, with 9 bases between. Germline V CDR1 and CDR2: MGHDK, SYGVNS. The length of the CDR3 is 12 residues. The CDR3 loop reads CASSSTGTEAFF. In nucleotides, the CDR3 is TGTGCCAGCAGTTCAACGGGGACTGAAGCTTTCTTT. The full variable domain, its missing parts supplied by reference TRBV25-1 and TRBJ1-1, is EADIYQTPRYLVIGTGKKITLECSQTMGHDKMYWYQQDPGMELHLIHYSYGVNSTEKGDLSSESTVSRIRTEHFPLTLESARPSHTSQYLCASSSTGTEAFFGQGTRLTVV.